This TCR beta chain was sequenced in a study of beta chain features in type 1 diabetes. Expressed TCRB transcripts were sequenced after all isolated RNA was converted to cDNA. The table came from immunoSEQ multiplex PCR; TCRdb's copy has only in-frame clones and leaves some out. The sample yields some 300,000 clones, under 8.5% seen once. Trimming took off 5 bases at V and 2 bases at J, with 6 bases between the two ends. The CDR3 is 12 amino acids. Germline CDR1 is SNHLY and CDR2 is FYNNEI. Study results and limitations: PCR might show a preference for shorter templates, equally across patients and controls. Using cDNA template may skew counts toward highly expressing activated cells. VDJ junctions from type 1 diabetes patients carried fewer insertions and larger deletions.

Remarks on this clone: Antigen unknown.

This chain links TRBV2 with TRBJ1-2; no firm D call. The receptor comes from a woman between 18 and 29 years old in good health. The sample taken for sequencing was central memory CD4+ T cells from blood. The CDR3: CASSPQNYGYTF. The CDR3 nucleotides read TGTGCCAGCAGTCCTCAGAACTATGGCTACACCTTC.